This TCR beta chain emerged from a study of beta chain features in type 1 diabetes. Of note for this clone: Antigen unknown.

Germline lookup yields CDR1 SGHVS and CDR2 FNYEAQ. The CDR3 has 18 residues. V lost 5 bases, J lost 1 base, and 24 bases lay in between. Whole-study findings and limits: Researchers caution that PCR might favor shorter templates, equally among patients and controls.

The investigators reverse transcribed all of the isolated RNA, so they sequenced expressed TCRB transcripts. TCRdb's table, derived via immunoSEQ multiplex PCR, lists solely in-frame clones and lacks some. The sample has about 330,000 clones, about 10% seen once. Sequenced material: naive CD4+ T cells from blood. The receptor's source is a woman aged 25-40 years in good health. The rearrangement links TRBV7-6 to TRBJ2-7; D might be TRBD1 (6 bases). Here the CDR3 DNA reads TGTGCCAGCAGCGCCCAACCAAACAGGGCCGGGATTTCCTACGAGCAGTACTTC. This codes for CASSAQPNRAGISYEQYF.